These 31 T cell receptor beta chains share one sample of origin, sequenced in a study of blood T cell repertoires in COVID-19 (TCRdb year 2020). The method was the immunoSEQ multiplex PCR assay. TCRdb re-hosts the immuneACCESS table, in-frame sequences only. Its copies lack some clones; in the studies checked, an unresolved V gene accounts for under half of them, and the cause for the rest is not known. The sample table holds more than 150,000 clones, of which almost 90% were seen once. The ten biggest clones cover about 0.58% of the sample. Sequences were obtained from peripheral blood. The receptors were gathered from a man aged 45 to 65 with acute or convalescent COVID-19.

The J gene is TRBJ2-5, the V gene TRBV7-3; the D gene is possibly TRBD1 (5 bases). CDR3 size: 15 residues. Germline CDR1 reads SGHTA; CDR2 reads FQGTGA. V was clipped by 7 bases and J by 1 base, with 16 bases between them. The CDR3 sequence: CASTPTGAIQETQYF. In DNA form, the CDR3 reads TGTGCCAGCACCCCTACAGGAGCCATCCAAGAGACCCAGTACTTC.

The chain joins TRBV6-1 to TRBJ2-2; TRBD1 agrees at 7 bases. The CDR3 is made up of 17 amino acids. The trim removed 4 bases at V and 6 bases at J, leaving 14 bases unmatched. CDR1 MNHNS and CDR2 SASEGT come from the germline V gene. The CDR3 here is CASSAPSSSQGSGELFF. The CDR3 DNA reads TGTGCCAGCAGTGCACCATCCTCTTCACAGGGGTCCGGGGAGCTGTTTTTT.

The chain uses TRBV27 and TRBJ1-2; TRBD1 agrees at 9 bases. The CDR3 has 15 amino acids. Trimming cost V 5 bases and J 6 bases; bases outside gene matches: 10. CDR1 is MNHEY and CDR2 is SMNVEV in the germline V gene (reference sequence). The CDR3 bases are TGTGCCAGCAGTATCTCAACCGGGACAGGGCATGGCTACACCTTC. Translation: CASSISTGTGHGYTF.

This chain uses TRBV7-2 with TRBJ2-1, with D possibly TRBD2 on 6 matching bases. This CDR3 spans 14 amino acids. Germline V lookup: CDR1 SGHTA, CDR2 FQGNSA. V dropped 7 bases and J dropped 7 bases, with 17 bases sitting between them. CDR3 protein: CASTQPGSSNEQFF. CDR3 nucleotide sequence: TGTGCCAGCACCCAGCCCGGGAGTAGTAATGAGCAGTTCTTC.

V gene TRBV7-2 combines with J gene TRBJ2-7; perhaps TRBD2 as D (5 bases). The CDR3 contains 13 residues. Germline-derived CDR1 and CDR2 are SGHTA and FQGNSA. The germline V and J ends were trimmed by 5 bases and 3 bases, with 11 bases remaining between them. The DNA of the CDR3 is TGTGCCAGCAGCAATACCGGGAACTACGAGCAGTACGTC. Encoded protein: CASSNTGNYEQYV.

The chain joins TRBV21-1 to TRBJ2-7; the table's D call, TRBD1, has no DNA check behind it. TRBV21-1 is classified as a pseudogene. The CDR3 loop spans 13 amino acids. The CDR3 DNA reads TGTGCCAGCAGCAAGTGGACAGGGTTCGAGCAGTACGTC. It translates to CASSKWTGFEQYV.

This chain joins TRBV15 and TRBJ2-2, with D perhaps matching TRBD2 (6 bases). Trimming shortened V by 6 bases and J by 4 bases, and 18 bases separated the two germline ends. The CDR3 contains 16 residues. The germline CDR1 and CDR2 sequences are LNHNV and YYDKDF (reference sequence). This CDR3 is CATSPGGQGGTGELFF. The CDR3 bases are TGTGCCACCAGTCCCGGCGGGCAGGGAGGCACCGGGGAGCTGTTTTTT.

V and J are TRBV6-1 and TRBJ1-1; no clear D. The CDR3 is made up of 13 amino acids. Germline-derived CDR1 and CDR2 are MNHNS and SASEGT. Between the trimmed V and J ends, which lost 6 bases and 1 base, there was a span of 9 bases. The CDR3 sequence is CASSPPENTEAFF. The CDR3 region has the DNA TGTGCCAGCAGCCCCCCAGAGAACACTGAAGCTTTCTTT.

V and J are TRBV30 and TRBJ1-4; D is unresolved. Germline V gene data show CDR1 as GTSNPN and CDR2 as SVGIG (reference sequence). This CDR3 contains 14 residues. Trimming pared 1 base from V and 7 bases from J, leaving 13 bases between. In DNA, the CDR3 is TGTGCCTGGAGTGGATTGGGTACGGGTGAAAAACTGTTTTTT. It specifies CAWSGLGTGEKLFF. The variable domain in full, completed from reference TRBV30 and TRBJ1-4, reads SQTIHQWPATLVQPVGSPLSLECTVEGTSNPNLYWYRQAAGRGLQLLFYSVGIGQISSEVPQNLSASRPQDRQFILSSKKLLLSDSGFYLCAWSGLGTGEKLFFGSGTQLSVL.

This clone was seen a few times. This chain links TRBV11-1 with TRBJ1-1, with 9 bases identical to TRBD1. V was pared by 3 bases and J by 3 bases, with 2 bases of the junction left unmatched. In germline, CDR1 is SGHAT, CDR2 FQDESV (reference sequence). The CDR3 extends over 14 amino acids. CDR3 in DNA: TGTGCCAGCAGCTTCCGGGACAGGGACACTGAAGCTTTCTTT. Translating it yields CASSFRDRDTEAFF.

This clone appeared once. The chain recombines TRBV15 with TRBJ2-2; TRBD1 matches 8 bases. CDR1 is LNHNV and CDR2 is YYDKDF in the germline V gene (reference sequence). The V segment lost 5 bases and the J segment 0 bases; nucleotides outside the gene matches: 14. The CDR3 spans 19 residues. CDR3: CATSGRVLGQATNTGELFF. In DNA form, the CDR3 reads TGTGCCACCAGCGGCAGAGTTTTGGGACAGGCCACGAACACCGGGGAGCTGTTTTTT.

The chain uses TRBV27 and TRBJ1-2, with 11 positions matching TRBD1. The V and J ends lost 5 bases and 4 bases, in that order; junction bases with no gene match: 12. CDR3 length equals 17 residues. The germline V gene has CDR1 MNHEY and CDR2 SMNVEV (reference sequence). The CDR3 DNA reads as TGTGCCAGCAGTCGCTTGGACAGGGGGCAATCTGGCTATGGCTACACCTTC. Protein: CASSRLDRGQSGYGYTF.

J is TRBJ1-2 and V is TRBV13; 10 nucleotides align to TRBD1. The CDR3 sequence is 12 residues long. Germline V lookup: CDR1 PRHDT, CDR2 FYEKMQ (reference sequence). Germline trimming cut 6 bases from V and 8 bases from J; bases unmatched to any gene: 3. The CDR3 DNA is TGTGCCAGCAGTGGGACAGGGGAGGGCTACACCTTC. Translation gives CASSGTGEGYTF.

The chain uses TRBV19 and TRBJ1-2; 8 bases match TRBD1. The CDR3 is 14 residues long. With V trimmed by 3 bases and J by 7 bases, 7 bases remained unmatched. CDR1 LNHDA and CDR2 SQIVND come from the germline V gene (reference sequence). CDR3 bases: TGTGCCAGTAGTATTCAGGGGGCGCCATCTGGCTACACCTTC. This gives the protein CASSIQGAPSGYTF.

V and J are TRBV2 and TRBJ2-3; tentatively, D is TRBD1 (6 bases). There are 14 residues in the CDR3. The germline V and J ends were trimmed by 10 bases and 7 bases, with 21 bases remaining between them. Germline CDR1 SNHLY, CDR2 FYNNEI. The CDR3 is CATNQQGPMNTQYF. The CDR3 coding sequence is TGTGCCACCAACCAACAGGGACCCATGAATACGCAGTATTTT.

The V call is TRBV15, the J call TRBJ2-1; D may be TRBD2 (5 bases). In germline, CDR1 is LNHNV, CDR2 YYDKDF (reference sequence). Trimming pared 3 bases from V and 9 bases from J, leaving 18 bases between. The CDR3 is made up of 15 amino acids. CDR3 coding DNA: TGTGCCACCAGCAGGGGTCGAAGGGAGAAGGGTGAGCAGTTCTTC. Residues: CATSRGRREKGEQFF.

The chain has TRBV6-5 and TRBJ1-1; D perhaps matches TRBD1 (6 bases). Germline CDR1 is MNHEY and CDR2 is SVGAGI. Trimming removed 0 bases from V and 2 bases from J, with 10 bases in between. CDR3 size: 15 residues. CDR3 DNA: TGTGCCAGCAGTTACTCGTCAGGGGCAAACACTGAAGCTTTCTTT. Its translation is CASSYSSGANTEAFF.

CDR3 amino acids: CASSPGTSVGGEQFF. CDR3 in DNA: TGTGCCAGCAGCCCCGGGACTAGCGTGGGAGGTGAGCAGTTCTTC. V gene TRBV9 combines with J gene TRBJ2-1; 10 bases map to TRBD2. Losses at the gene ends were 4 bases for V and 9 bases for J; bases not matched to a gene: 10. The CDR3 extends over 15 amino acids. CDR1 is SGDLS and CDR2 is YYNGEE in the germline V gene.

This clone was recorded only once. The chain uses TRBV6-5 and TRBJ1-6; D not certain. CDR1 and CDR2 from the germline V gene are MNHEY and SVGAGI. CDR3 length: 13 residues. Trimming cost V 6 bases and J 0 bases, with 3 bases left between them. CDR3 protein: CASRASYNSPLHF. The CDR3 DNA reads TGTGCCAGCAGGGCCTCCTATAATTCACCCCTCCACTTT.

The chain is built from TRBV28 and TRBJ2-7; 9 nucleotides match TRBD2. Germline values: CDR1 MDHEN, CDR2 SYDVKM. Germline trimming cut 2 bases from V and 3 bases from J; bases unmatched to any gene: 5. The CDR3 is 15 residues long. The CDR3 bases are TGTGCCAGCAGTTTACCTGCTAGCGGGAACTACGAGCAGTACTTC. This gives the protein CASSLPASGNYEQYF.

The CDR3 bases are TGTGCCAGCAGCTTGGGCCCCGGACAGGGGTATTCACCCCTCCACTTT. Protein product: CASSLGPGQGYSPLHF. The rearrangement uses TRBV5-5 and TRBJ1-6; 9 bases fit TRBD1. The J segment lost 8 bases and the V segment lost 0 bases, leaving 6 bases of the junction unmatched. There are 16 residues in the CDR3. CDR1 SGHKS and CDR2 YYEKEE come from the germline V gene (reference sequence). The entire variable domain, with the rest obtained from reference TRBV5-5 and TRBJ1-6, is as follows: DAGVTQSPTHLIKTRGQQVTLRCSPISGHKSVSWYQQVLGQGPQFIFQYYEKEERGRGNFPDRFSARQFPNYSSELNVNALLLGDSALYLCASSLGPGQGYSPLHFGNGTRLTVT.

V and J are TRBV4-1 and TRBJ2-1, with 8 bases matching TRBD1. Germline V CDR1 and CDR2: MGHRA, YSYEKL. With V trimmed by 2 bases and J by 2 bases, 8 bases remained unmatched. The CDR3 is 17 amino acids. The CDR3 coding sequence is TGCGCCAGCAGCCAAACCCGGACAGGGCTGCCCTACAATGAGCAGTTCTTC. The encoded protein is CASSQTRTGLPYNEQFF.

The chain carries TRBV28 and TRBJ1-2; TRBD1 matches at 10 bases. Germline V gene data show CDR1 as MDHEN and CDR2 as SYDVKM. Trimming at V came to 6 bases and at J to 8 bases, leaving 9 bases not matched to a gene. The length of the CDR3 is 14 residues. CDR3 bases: TGTGCCAGCAGCCGAGGGGACAGGGGACCCGGCTACACCTTC. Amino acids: CASSRGDRGPGYTF.

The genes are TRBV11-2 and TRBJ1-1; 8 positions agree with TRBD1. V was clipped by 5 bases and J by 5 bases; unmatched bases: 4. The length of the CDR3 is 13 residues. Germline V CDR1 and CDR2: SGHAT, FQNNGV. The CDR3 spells CASSAQGGTEAFF. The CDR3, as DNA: TGTGCCAGCAGCGCACAGGGGGGGACTGAAGCTTTCTTT. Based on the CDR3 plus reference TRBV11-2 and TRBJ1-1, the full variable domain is EAGVAQSPRYKIIEKRQSVAFWCNPISGHATLYWYQQILGQGPKLLIQFQNNGVVDDSQLPKDRFSAERLKGVDSTLKIQPAKLEDSAVYLCASSAQGGTEAFFGQGTRLTVV.

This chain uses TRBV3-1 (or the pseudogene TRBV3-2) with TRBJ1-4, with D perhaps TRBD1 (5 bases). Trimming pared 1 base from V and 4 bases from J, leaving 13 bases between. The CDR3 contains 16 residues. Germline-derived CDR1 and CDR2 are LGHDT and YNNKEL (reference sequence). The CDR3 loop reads CASSQGDLGHNEKLFF. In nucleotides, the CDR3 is TGTGCCAGCAGCCAAGGGGATCTGGGGCATAATGAAAAACTGTTTTTT.

DNA for the CDR3: TGTGCCAGCAGTGTGGGACAGTGGAATCAGCCCCAGCATTTT. Amino acid sequence: CASSVGQWNQPQHF. The chain combines TRBV2 with TRBJ1-5; TRBD1 matches 7 bases. Trimming took 4 bases from V and 4 from J; bases not matched to a gene: 4. The CDR3 loop spans 14 amino acids. The V gene's germline CDR1 is SNHLY and CDR2 FYNNEI.

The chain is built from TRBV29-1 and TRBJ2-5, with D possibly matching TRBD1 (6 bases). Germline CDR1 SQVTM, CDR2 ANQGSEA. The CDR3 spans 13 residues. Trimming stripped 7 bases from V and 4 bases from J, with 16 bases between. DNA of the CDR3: TGCAGCGCAAAACAGGGTACCCGAGAGACCCAGTACTTC. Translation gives CSAKQGTRETQYF.

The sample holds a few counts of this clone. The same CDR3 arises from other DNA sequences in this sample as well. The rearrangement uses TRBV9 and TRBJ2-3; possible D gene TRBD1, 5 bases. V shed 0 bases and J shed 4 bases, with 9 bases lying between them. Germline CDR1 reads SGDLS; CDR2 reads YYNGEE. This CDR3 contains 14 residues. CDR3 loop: CASSVATRADTQYF. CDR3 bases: TGTGCCAGCAGCGTAGCTACCAGGGCAGATACGCAGTATTTT.

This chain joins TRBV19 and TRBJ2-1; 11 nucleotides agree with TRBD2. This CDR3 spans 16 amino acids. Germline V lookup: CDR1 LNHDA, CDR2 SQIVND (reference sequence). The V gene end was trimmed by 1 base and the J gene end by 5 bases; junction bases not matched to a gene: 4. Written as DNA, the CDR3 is TGTGCCAGTAGTATAGGCCTAGCGGGAGGAAACAATGAGCAGTTCTTC. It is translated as CASSIGLAGGNNEQFF.

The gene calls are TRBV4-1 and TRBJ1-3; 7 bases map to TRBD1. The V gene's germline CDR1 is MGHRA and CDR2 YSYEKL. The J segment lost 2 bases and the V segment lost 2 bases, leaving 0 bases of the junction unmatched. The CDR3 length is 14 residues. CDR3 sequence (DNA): TGCGCCAGCAGCCAAACAGGGGCTGGAAACACCATATATTTT. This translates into CASSQTGAGNTIYF.

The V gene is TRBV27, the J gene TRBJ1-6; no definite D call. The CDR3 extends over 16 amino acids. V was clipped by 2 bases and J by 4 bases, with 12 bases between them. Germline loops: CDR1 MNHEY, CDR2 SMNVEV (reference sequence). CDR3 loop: CASSLIGYLYNSPLHF. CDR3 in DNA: TGTGCCAGCAGTTTAATCGGGTACCTTTATAATTCACCCCTCCACTTT.